The 21 T cell receptor beta chains below were found in one sample sequenced in a study of response to subunit inactivated influenza vaccine. TCRdb reanalysed the RT-PCR reads using MiXCR and keeps one entry per CDR3 protein. The data hold over 400,000 distinct CDR3 sequences, with 10% to 15% observed a single time. Sequenced here: PBMCs from blood, sampled 40 to 50 days after vaccination. The receptors come from a man aged 50-60 years who received an inactivated influenza vaccine.

A few counts support this clonotype. The rearrangement links TRBV12-3 or TRBV12-4 to TRBJ1-3; D not certain. V was trimmed by 7 bases and J by 2 bases, leaving 15 bases between them. The CDR3 consists of 15 residues. This CDR3 reads CASIKTGTPGNTIYF. CDR3 DNA: TGTGCCAGCATAAAAACCGGAACCCCTGGAAACACCATATATTTT.

This rearrangement joins TRBV20-1 to TRBJ1-5; no clear D gene. Trimming cost V 3 bases and J 2 bases, with 5 bases left between them. The CDR3 sequence is 12 residues long. Germline CDR1 and CDR2: DFQATT and SNEGSKA (reference sequence). The DNA for the CDR3 is TGCAGTGCTAGGCCGGGCAATCAGCCCCAGCATTTT. Residues: CSARPGNQPQHF.

This clonotype turned up a few times. The chain carries TRBV29-1 and TRBJ2-1; 12 bases align to TRBD2. CDR3 size: 21 residues. Germline lookup yields CDR1 SQVTM and CDR2 ANQGSEA. V lost 2 bases, J lost 2 bases, and 19 bases stayed unmatched. Here the CDR3 DNA reads TGCAGCGTTGAAATATCCCCGACTAGCGGGAGACCCAGACTTACCTACAATGAGCAGTTCTTC. Protein product: CSVEISPTSGRPRLTYNEQFF.

The chain carries TRBV4-3 and TRBJ2-7; the D gene is possibly TRBD1 (5 bases). Germline CDR1 LGHNA, CDR2 YSLEER. CDR3 length: 16 residues. The V end was cut by 0 bases, the J end by 0 bases, with 12 bases between. Written as DNA, the CDR3 is TGCGCCAGCAGCCAAGATTACAGGATGAGCTCCTACGAGCAGTACTTC. Translated: CASSQDYRMSSYEQYF.

In its sample, this clonotype was seen a few times. The gene calls are TRBV6-1 and TRBJ1-3; D might be TRBD1 (6 bases). Trimming shortened V by 6 bases and J by 2 bases, and 14 bases separated the two germline ends. CDR1 MNHNS and CDR2 SASEGT come from the germline V gene. This CDR3 is built from 15 residues. CDR3 bases: TGTGCCAGCAGAAACCACAGGGCCCCTGGAAACACCATATATTTT. It translates to CASRNHRAPGNTIYF.

This clonotype was detected ten times or more. This chain links TRBV10-3 with TRBJ2-7; D gene unclear. Germline values: CDR1 ENHRY, CDR2 SYGVKD. The CDR3 runs 14 residues. Trimming pared 6 bases from V and 2 bases from J, leaving 14 bases between. The CDR3 spells CAIRAPLPPYEQYF. The CDR3 DNA sequence: TGTGCCATCAGGGCCCCACTACCTCCCTACGAGCAGTACTTC.

At least ten counts were recorded for this clonotype. The V and J genes are TRBV10-3 and TRBJ2-7, with D possibly matching TRBD1 (6 bases). The germline CDR1 and CDR2 sequences are ENHRY and SYGVKD. Trimming left V 2 bases short and J 6 bases short, with 14 bases between. This CDR3 contains 14 residues. The CDR3 DNA sequence: TGTGCCATCAGTGAGGGCAGGGGCCGCAGCGAGCAGTACTTC. It encodes CAISEGRGRSEQYF.

This clonotype came up many times. The CDR3, as DNA: TGCAGCGTTGGAAGGGGGCTTGGCAATGAGCAGTTCTTC. This sequence encodes CSVGRGLGNEQFF. The chain is built from TRBV29-1 and TRBJ2-1; 7 nucleotides match TRBD1. The CDR3 runs 13 residues. Germline V CDR1 and CDR2: SQVTM, ANQGSEA. Trimming at V came to 4 bases and at J to 6 bases, leaving 6 bases not matched to a gene.

The V gene is TRBV6-1, the J gene TRBJ2-1; 8 positions match TRBD2. Germline CDR1 MNHNS, CDR2 SASEGT. J gave up 2 bases and V 4 bases, and 7 bases lay outside the gene matches. The CDR3 covers 16 residues. CDR3 nucleotide sequence: TGTGCCAGCAGTGCCAGCGGGAGCAGAGCCTACAATGAGCAGTTCTTC. As protein: CASSASGSRAYNEQFF.

This clonotype occurred a few times. The rearrangement uses TRBV9 and TRBJ2-1; 8 bases match TRBD1. Germline CDR1 is SGDLS and CDR2 is YYNGEE. Losses at the gene ends were 0 bases for V and 10 bases for J; bases not matched to a gene: 12. The CDR3 is 16 residues long. The CDR3 region is CASSVATQGAQGEQFF. DNA for the CDR3: TGTGCCAGCAGCGTAGCTACGCAGGGGGCGCAGGGAGAGCAGTTCTTC.

The chain has TRBV7-9 and TRBJ2-7; 7 bases align to TRBD1. This CDR3 region has 14 residues. V shed 5 bases and J 3 bases; nucleotides not matched to a gene: 7. CDR1 SEHNR and CDR2 FQNEAQ come from the germline V gene (reference sequence). CDR3 in amino acids: CASSPDRAYYEQYF. CDR3 DNA sequence: TGTGCCAGCAGCCCCGACAGGGCCTACTACGAGCAGTACTTC.

This clonotype was seen more than once but under ten times. The chain is built from TRBV5-6 and TRBJ1-2; perhaps TRBD1 as D (5 bases). In germline, CDR1 is SGHDT, CDR2 YYEEEE. CDR3 size: 15 residues. V shed 0 bases and J shed 2 bases, with 11 bases lying between them. The CDR3 bases are TGTGCCAGCAGCTTGGACGCAGGGCAGAACTATGGCTACACCTTC. Amino acids: CASSLDAGQNYGYTF.

This chain joins TRBV27 and TRBJ2-5, with D maybe TRBD1 (6 bases). The V end lost 3 bases, the J end lost 7 bases, and 21 bases lay between the germline ends. The CDR3 spans 16 residues. Germline-derived CDR1 and CDR2 are MNHEY and SMNVEV (reference sequence). The CDR3 is CASSFSVRQGTGTQYF. The CDR3 nucleotides are TGTGCCAGCAGTTTTTCAGTTCGGCAGGGGACCGGGACCCAGTACTTC.

This chain links TRBV20-1 with TRBJ2-6, with D possibly being TRBD1 or TRBD2 (6 bases each). The CDR3 consists of 16 residues. The germline CDR1 and CDR2 sequences are DFQATT and SNEGSKA (reference sequence). Between the trimmed V and J ends, which lost 7 bases and 0 bases, there was a span of 16 bases. The CDR3 DNA follows: TGCAGTGTACCTGAGGGGGGTTCCTCTGGGGCCAACGTCCTGACTTTC. This encodes CSVPEGGSSGANVLTF.

This clonotype was seen a few times. The rearrangement joins TRBV12-3 or TRBV12-4 to TRBJ2-3; D tentatively fits TRBD1 or TRBD2 (6 bases each). The CDR3 spans 16 residues. The germline V and J ends were trimmed by 2 bases and 2 bases, with 14 bases remaining between them. CDR3 DNA: TGTGCCAGCAGTTTATATAGGGGGGTATTCACAGATACGCAGTATTTT. Protein: CASSLYRGVFTDTQYF.

The chain recombines TRBV4-3 with TRBJ2-5; TRBD2 agrees at 7 bases. V lost 0 bases and J lost 9; bases outside the gene matches: 7. From germline, CDR1 is LGHNA and CDR2 YSLEER. CDR3 length equals 14 residues. The CDR3 bases are TGCGCCAGCAGCCAAGAACGGCACAGCGGGGCCCAGTACTTC. Its translation is CASSQERHSGAQYF.

This chain joins TRBV29-1 and TRBJ2-7; D is unclear. The V gene lost 3 bases and the J gene lost 3 bases, with 15 bases spanning the gap. Germline V lookup: CDR1 SQVTM, CDR2 ANQGSEA. This CDR3 comprises 14 residues. CDR3 amino acids: CSVDVMGGDYEQYF. The DNA of the CDR3 is TGCAGCGTTGACGTGATGGGTGGGGACTACGAGCAGTACTTC.

This clonotype occurred a few times. This chain connects TRBV6-5 to TRBJ1-3, with a possible D match to TRBD1 (6 bases). The CDR3 is 14 amino acids. V was shortened by 2 bases and J by 8 bases, with 13 bases between the two germline ends. Germline CDR1 is MNHEY and CDR2 is SVGAGI. CDR3 nucleotides: TGTGCCAGCAGTTACACCGAAAGACAGGACACCATATATTTT. Protein sequence: CASSYTERQDTIYF.

This clonotype was seen ten or more times. This chain's CDR3 is CASRTGTGTYGYTF. Here the CDR3 DNA reads TGTGCCAGCAGGACCGGGACAGGGACCTATGGCTACACCTTC. The genes are TRBV6-2 or TRBV6-3 and TRBJ1-2; TRBD1 aligns across 9 bases. CDR1 and CDR2 from the germline V gene are MNHEY and SVGEGT. The ends lost 6 bases at V and 4 bases at J; junction bases unmatched: 6. The CDR3 loop spans 14 amino acids.

This clonotype appeared a few times. CDR3 sequence: CASSPSGLLAGDEQFF. The CDR3 DNA sequence: TGTGCCAGCAGCCCAAGCGGGCTACTAGCGGGTGATGAGCAGTTCTTC. This chain joins TRBV7-9 and TRBJ2-1; 9 bases align to TRBD2. Per germline, CDR1 SEHNR and CDR2 FQNEAQ (reference sequence). V shed 5 bases, J shed 8 bases, and the junction held 13 bases outside the gene matches. The length of the CDR3 is 16 residues.

This clonotype was observed a few times. V usage is TRBV5-1 and J usage is TRBJ2-3; 8 nucleotides align to TRBD2. This CDR3 contains 19 residues. The V segment lost 6 bases and the J segment 3 bases; nucleotides outside the gene matches: 21. Germline-derived CDR1 and CDR2 are SGHRS and YFSETQ. The CDR3 DNA sequence: TGCGCCAGCACCAATTTGAAACCGGAGCGGGGGCTAAGGACAGATACGCAGTATTTT. This translates into CASTNLKPERGLRTDTQYF.